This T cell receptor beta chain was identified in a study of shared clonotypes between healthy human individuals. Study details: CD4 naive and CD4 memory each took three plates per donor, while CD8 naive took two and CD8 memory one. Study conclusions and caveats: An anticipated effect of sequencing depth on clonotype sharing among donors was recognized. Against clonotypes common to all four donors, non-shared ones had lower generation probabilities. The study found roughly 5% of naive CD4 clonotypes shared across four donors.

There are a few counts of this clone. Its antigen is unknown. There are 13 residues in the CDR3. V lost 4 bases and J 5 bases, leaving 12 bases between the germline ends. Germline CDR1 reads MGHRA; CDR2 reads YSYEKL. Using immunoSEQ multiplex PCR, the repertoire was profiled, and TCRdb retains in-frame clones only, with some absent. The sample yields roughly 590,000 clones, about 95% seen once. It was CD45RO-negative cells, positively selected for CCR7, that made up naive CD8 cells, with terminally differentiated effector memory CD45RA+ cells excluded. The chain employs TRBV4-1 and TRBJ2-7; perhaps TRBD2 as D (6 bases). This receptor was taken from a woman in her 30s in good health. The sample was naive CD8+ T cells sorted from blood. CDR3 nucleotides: TGCGCCAGCAGCCCAGGAGGGCCTAACGAGCAGTACTTC. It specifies CASSPGGPNEQYF.